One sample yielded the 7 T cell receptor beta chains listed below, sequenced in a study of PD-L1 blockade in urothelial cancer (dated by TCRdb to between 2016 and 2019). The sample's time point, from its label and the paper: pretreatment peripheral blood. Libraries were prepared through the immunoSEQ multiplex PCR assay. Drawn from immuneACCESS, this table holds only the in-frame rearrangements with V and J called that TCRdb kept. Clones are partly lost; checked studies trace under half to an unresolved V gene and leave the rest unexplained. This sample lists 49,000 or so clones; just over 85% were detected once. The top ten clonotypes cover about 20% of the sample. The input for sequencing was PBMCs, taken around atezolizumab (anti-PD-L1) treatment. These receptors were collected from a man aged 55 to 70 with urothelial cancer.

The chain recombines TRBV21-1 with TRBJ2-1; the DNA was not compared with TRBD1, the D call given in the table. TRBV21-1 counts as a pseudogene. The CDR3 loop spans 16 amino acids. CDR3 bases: TGTGCCAGCAGCAAAGAGGGGACAGGCCCCTACAATGAGCAGTTCTTC. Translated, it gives CASSKEGTGPYNEQFF.

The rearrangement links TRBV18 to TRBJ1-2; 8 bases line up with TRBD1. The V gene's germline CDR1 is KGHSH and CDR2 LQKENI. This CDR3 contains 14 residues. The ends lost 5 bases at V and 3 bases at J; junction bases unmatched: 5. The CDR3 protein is CASSGQGSDYGYTF. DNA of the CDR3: TGTGCCAGCTCAGGACAGGGATCGGACTATGGCTACACCTTC.

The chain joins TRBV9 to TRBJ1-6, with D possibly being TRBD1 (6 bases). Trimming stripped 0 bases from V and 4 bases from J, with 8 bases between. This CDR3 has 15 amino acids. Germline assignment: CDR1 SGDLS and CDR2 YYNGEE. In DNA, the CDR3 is TGTGCCAGCAGCGTAGCCGGACAGTATAATTCACCCCTCCACTTT. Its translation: CASSVAGQYNSPLHF.

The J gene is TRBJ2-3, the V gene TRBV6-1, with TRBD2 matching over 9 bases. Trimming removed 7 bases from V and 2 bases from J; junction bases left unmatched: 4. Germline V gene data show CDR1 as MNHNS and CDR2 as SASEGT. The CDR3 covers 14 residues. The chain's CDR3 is CASKLAGSTDTQYF. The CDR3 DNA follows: TGTGCCAGCAAGCTAGCGGGGTCCACAGATACGCAGTATTTT.

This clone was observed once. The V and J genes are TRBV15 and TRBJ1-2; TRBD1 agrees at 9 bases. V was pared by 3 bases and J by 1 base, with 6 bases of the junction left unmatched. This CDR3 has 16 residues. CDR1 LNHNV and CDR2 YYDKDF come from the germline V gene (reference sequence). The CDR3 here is CATSRRDRADNYGYTF. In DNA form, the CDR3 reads TGTGCCACCAGCAGGAGGGACAGGGCCGATAACTATGGCTACACCTTC. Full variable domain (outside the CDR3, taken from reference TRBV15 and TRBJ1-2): DAMVIQNPRYQVTQFGKPVTLSCSQTLNHNVMYWYQQKSSQAPKLLFHYYDKDFNNEADTPDNFQSRRPNTSFCFLDIRSPGLGDTAMYLCATSRRDRADNYGYTFGSGTRLTVV.

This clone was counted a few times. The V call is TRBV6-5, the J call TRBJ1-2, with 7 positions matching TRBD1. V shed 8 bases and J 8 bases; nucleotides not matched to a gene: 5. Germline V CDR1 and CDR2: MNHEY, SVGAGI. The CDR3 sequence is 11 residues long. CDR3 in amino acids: CASGTVYGYTF. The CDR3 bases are TGTGCCAGCGGGACAGTCTACGGCTACACCTTC.

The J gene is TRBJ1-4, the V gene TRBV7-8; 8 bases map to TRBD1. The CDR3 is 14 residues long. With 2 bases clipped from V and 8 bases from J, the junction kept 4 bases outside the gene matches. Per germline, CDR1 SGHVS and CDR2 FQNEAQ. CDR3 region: CASSLTGGSEKLFF. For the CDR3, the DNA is TGTGCCAGCAGCTTAACAGGGGGTTCAGAAAAACTGTTTTTT.